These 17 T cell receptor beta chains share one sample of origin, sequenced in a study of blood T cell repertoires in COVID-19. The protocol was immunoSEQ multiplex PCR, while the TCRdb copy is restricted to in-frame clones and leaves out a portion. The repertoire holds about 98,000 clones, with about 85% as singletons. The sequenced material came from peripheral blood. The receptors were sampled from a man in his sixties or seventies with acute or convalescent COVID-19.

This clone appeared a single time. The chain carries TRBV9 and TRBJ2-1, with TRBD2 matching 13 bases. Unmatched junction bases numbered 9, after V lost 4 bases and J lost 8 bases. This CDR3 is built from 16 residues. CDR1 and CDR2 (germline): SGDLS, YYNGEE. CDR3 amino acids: CASSLRLAGGRDEQFF. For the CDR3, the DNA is TGTGCCAGCAGCCTACGACTAGCGGGGGGCCGGGATGAGCAGTTCTTC.

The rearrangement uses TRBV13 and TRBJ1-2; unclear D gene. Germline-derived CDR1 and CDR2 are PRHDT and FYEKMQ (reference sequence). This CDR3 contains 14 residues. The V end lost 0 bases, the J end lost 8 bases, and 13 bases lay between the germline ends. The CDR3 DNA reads TGTGCCAGCAGCTTAGGTGGGGTAGCGAGCGGCTACACCTTC. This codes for CASSLGGVASGYTF.

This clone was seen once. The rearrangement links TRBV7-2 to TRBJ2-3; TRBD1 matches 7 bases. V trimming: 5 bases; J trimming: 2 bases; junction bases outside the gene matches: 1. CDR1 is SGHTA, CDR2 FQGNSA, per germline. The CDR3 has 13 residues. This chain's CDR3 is CASSDRVTDTQYF. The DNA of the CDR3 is TGTGCCAGCAGCGACAGGGTCACAGATACGCAGTATTTT.

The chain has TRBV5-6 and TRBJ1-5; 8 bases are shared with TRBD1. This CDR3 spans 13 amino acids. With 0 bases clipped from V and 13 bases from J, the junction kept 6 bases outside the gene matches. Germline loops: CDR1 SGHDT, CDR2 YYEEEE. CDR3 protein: CASSLGRGHPQHF. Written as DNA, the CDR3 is TGTGCCAGCAGCTTGGGCAGGGGGCACCCTCAGCATTTT.

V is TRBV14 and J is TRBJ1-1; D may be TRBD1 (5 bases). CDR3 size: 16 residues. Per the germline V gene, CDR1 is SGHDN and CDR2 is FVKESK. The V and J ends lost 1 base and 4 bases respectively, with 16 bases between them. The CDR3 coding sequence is TGTGCCAGCAGCCAAGTGGGACGGGGGGGAGGCACTGAAGCTTTCTTT. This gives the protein CASSQVGRGGGTEAFF.

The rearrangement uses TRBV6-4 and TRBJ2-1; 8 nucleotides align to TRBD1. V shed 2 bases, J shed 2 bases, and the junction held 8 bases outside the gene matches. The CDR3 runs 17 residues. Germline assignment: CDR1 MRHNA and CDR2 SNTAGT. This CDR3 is CASSDTNRGLPYNEQFF. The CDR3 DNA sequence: TGTGCCAGCAGTGACACTAACAGGGGGTTACCCTACAATGAGCAGTTCTTC.

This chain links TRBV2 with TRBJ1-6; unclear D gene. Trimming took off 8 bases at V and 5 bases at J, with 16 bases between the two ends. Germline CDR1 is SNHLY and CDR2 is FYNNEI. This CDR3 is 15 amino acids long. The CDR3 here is CASCAGIIDNSPLHF. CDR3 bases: TGTGCCAGCTGTGCAGGAATTATTGATAATTCACCCCTCCACTTT. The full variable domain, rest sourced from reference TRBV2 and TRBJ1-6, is EPEVTQTPSHQVTQMGQEVILRCVPISNHLYFYWYRQILGQKVEFLVSFYNNEISEKSEIFDDQFSVERPDGSNFTLKIRSTKLEDSAMYFCASCAGIIDNSPLHFGNGTRLTVT.

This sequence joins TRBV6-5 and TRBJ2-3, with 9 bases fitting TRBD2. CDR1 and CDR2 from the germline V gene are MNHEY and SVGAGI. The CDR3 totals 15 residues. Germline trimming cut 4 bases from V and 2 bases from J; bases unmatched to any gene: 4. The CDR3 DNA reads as TGTGCCAGCAGTTCAAGCGGGAGGTACACAGATACGCAGTATTTT. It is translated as CASSSSGRYTDTQYF.

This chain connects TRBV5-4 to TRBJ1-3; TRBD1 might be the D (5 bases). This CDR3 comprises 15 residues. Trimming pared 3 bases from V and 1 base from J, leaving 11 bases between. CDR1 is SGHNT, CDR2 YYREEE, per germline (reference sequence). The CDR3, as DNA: TGTGCCAGCAGCTCTCAACAGGCTTCTGGAAACACCATATATTTT. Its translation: CASSSQQASGNTIYF.

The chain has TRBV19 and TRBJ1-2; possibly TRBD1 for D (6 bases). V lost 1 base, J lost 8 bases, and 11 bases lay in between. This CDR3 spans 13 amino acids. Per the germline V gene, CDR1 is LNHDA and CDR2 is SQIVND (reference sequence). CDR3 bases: TGTGCCAGTAGTATAGGAGCAGGGGTCGGCTACACCTTC. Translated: CASSIGAGVGYTF.

Here the CDR3 reads CASSASGVAGELFF. The CDR3 DNA sequence: TGTGCCAGCAGCGCATCCGGAGTCGCCGGGGAGCTGTTTTTT. The chain has TRBV7-8 and TRBJ2-2, with D uncertain. Trimming took off 5 bases at V and 6 bases at J, with 13 bases between the two ends. The CDR3 loop spans 14 amino acids. Germline CDR1 and CDR2: SGHVS and FQNEAQ.

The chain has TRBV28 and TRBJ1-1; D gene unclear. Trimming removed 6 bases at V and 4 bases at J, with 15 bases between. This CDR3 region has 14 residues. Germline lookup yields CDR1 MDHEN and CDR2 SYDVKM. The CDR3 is CASSPIVPGTEAFF. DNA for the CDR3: TGTGCCAGCAGCCCGATAGTTCCCGGCACTGAAGCTTTCTTT.

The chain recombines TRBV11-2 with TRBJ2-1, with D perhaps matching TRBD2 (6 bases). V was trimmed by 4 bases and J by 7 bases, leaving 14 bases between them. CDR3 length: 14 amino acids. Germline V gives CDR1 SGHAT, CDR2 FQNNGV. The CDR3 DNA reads TGTGCCAGCAGCTCCGGGACTTGGGGGAATGAGCAGTTCTTC. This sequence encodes CASSSGTWGNEQFF.

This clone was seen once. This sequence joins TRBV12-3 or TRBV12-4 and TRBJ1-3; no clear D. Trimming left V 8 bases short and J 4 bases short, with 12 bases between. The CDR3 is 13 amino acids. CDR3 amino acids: CASSVAEGNTIYF. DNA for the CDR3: TGTGCCAGCTCAGTGGCCGAAGGAAACACCATATATTTT.

The CDR3 DNA reads as TGTGCCAGTAGTGTCACAGGGCGTGATTATGGCTACACCTTC. Its translation is CASSVTGRDYGYTF. The chain combines TRBV19 with TRBJ1-2; perhaps TRBD1 as D (6 bases). Germline V gene data show CDR1 as LNHDA and CDR2 as SQIVND (reference sequence). This CDR3 contains 14 residues. With 5 bases removed from V and 5 bases from J, the gap between germline ends came to 15 bases.

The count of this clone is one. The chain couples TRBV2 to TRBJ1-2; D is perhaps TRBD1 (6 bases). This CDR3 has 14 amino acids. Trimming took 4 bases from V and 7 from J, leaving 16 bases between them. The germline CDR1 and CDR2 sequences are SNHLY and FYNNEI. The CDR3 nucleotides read TGTGCCAGCAGTGCCCGCCAGGGGCAAGTTGGCTACACCTTC. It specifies CASSARQGQVGYTF.

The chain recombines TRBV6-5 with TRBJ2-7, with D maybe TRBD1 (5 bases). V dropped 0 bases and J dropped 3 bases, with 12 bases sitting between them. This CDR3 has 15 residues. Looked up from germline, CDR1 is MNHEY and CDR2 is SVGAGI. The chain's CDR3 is CASSYSPTGIYEQYV. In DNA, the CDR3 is TGTGCCAGCAGTTACTCCCCCACAGGAATCTACGAGCAGTACGTC.